This T cell receptor beta chain came from a study of technical replicates of blood from a handful of donors. Measured with immunoSEQ multiplex PCR; TCRdb has only the in-frame clones, and not every one. This sample has tens of thousands of clones, with around 86% found just once. CDR1 is LNHDA, CDR2 SQIVND, per germline (reference sequence). The CDR3 runs 15 residues. The V gene end was trimmed by 1 base and the J gene end by 7 bases; junction bases not matched to a gene: 6. The chain has TRBV19 and TRBJ1-5, with 8 bases lining up with TRBD1. The sample taken for sequencing was PBMCs. This clonotype originated in a human donor in good health. Some clones in this sample may be carry-over from other donors' samples. The CDR3 DNA reads as TGTGCCAGTAGTATAGTGAGACAGGGGCAACAGCCCCAGCATTTT. It translates to CASSIVRQGQQPQHF.